Presented here are 12 T cell receptor beta chains from one specimen sequenced in a study of cytomegalovirus exposure and HLA in healthy donors. PCR employed 60 Vbeta and 13 Jbeta primers. TCRdb keeps only in-frame clones here, not all; method: immunoSEQ multiplex PCR. The repertoire includes 87,000 or so clones, approximately 7.7% of them detected once, and about 2.3% sits in the top ten. The source material was PBMCs. The origin of the receptors is a man aged 45-65 years in good health and CMV-seronegative.

The chain links TRBV6-6 to TRBJ1-2; TRBD1 is a possible D gene (6 bases). Per germline, CDR1 MNHNY and CDR2 SVGAGI (reference sequence). The CDR3 has 15 residues. Trimming stripped 5 bases from V and 5 bases from J, with 18 bases between. This CDR3 is CASSVQGAADYGYTF. CDR3 bases: TGTGCCAGCAGTGTACAGGGAGCAGCGGATTATGGCTACACCTTC.

This sequence joins TRBV4-3 and TRBJ2-1; no clear D. This CDR3 spans 13 amino acids. The germline CDR1 and CDR2 sequences are LGHNA and YSLEER. Between the trimmed V and J ends, which lost 1 base and 9 bases, there was a span of 10 bases. The CDR3 here is CASSQVHRGEQFF. CDR3 DNA: TGCGCCAGCAGCCAAGTCCACCGAGGTGAGCAGTTCTTC.

The chain uses TRBV10-3 and TRBJ1-2, with TRBD1 matching 7 bases. The CDR3 totals 14 residues. CDR1 and CDR2 from the germline V gene are ENHRY and SYGVKD. The V gene end was trimmed by 3 bases and the J gene end by 6 bases; junction bases not matched to a gene: 7. In DNA, the CDR3 is TGTGCCATCAGTGAACAGGGGCCGGGCGATGGCTACACCTTC. Its translation is CAISEQGPGDGYTF.

This clone was observed a few times. The rearrangement joins TRBV4-3 to TRBJ2-7, with D possibly matching TRBD2 (6 bases). Trimming cost V 0 bases and J 2 bases, with 11 bases left between them. The germline V gene encodes CDR1 LGHNA and CDR2 YSLEER. This CDR3 contains 15 residues. CDR3 amino acids: CASSQDFAGPYEQYF. CDR3 DNA: TGCGCCAGCAGCCAAGATTTTGCGGGGCCCTACGAGCAGTACTTC.

The table lists this clone with a few counts. The rearrangement uses TRBV11-2 and TRBJ2-7, with 13 positions matching TRBD2. Trimming took 5 bases from V and 6 from J; bases not matched to a gene: 7. Germline V gene data show CDR1 as SGHAT and CDR2 as FQNNGV. The CDR3 length is 15 residues. The CDR3 DNA follows: TGTGCCAGCAGCCGAGGACTAGCGGGAGAGGTCGAGCAGTACTTC. Translation gives CASSRGLAGEVEQYF.

This clone was seen a few times. The chain links TRBV10-2 to TRBJ1-5; D unclear. This CDR3 contains 15 residues. V was shortened by 4 bases and J by 5 bases, with 15 bases between the two germline ends. Per germline, CDR1 WSHSY and CDR2 SAAADI. The CDR3 region has the DNA TGCGCCAGCAGTGCTAACAGCGGGCAATATCAGCCCCAGCATTTT. Translation gives CASSANSGQYQPQHF.

The rearrangement joins TRBV28 to TRBJ2-1; a possible D gene is TRBD1 (5 bases). This CDR3 region has 13 residues. The V and J ends lost 3 bases and 8 bases respectively, with 11 bases between them. Germline assignment: CDR1 MDHEN and CDR2 SYDVKM. The DNA of the CDR3 is TGTGCCAGCAGTTTTGCAGGGTCCTATGAGCAGTTCTTC. Protein sequence: CASSFAGSYEQFF.

This clone occurred a few times. V is TRBV19 and J is TRBJ1-5; D is undetermined. V was trimmed by 6 bases and J by 4 bases, leaving 16 bases between them. The germline V gene encodes CDR1 LNHDA and CDR2 SQIVND (reference sequence). CDR3 length: 15 residues. The DNA of the CDR3 is TGTGCCAGTAGCTTCGCCATACAAATTAATCAGCCCCAGCATTTT. It encodes CASSFAIQINQPQHF.

This clone has just a few counts. One end of the junction fails to match germline, which may point to a read error. The chain joins TRBV7-7 to TRBJ2-2; tentatively, D is TRBD1 (6 bases). Germline V CDR1 and CDR2: SSHAT, FNYEAQ (reference sequence). CDR3 length equals 14 residues. This CDR3 reads CASSVQGNTGELFF. The CDR3 nucleotides are TGTGCTAGCAGCGTACAGGGAAACACCGGGGAGCTGTTTTTT. Full variable domain (outside the CDR3, taken from reference TRBV7-7 and TRBJ2-2): GAGVSQSPRYKVTKRGQDVTLRCDPISSHATLYWYQQALGQGPEFLTYFNYEAQPDKSGLPSDRFSAERPEGSISTLTIQRTEQRDSAMYRCASSVQGNTGELFFGEGSRLTVL.

This clone appeared a few times. This chain uses TRBV30 with TRBJ2-7; 9 bases agree with TRBD1. Germline lookup yields CDR1 GTSNPN and CDR2 SVGIG (reference sequence). CDR3 size: 14 residues. V shed 5 bases, J shed 2 bases, and the junction held 7 bases outside the gene matches. CDR3 loop: CAWGTGSSTYEQYF. The CDR3 nucleotides read TGTGCCTGGGGGACAGGGAGTTCCACCTACGAGCAGTACTTC.

In this sample, this clone turned up a few times. The rearrangement joins TRBV30 to TRBJ2-3, with a tentative D call TRBD2 (6 bases). This CDR3 spans 16 amino acids. Germline values: CDR1 GTSNPN, CDR2 SVGIG (reference sequence). V shed 2 bases and J shed 6 bases, with 21 bases lying between them. Here the CDR3 reads CAWSSLAGKSGDTQYF. The DNA for the CDR3 is TGTGCCTGGAGTTCCTTGGCGGGAAAGAGTGGCGATACGCAGTATTTT.

The chain is built from TRBV11-3 and TRBJ1-3; TRBD1 is a possible D gene (6 bases). Germline CDR1 SGHNT, CDR2 YENEEA. This CDR3 is 17 amino acids long. Trimming removed 5 bases from V and 0 bases from J, with 17 bases in between. This chain's CDR3 is CASSRLGGVHSGNTIYF. The CDR3 coding sequence is TGTGCCAGCAGCCGACTTGGGGGCGTACACTCTGGAAACACCATATATTTT.